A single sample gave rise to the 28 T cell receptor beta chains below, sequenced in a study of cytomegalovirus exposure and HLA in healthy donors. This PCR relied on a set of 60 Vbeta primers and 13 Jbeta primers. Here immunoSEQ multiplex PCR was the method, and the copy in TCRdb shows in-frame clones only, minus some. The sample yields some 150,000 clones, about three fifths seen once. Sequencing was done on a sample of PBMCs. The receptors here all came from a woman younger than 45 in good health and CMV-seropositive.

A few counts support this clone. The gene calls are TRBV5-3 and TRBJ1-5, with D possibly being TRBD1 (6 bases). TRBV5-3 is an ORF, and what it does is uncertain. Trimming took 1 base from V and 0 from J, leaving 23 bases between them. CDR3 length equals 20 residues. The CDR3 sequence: CARSLLGDLGGLYSNQPQHF. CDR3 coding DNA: TGTGCCAGAAGCTTGTTGGGGGACCTAGGGGGACTATATAGCAATCAGCCCCAGCATTTT.

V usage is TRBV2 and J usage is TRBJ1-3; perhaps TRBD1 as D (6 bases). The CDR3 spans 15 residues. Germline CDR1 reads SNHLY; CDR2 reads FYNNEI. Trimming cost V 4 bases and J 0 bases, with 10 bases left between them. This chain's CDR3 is CASSATGSSGNTIYF. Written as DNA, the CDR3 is TGTGCCAGCAGTGCAACAGGGAGCTCTGGAAACACCATATATTTT.

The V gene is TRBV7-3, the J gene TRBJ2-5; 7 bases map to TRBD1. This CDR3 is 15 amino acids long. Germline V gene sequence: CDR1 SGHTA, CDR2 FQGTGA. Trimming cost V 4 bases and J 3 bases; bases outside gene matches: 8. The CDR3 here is CASSSPNRGEETQYF. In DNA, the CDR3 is TGTGCCAGCAGCTCCCCCAACAGGGGAGAAGAGACCCAGTACTTC.

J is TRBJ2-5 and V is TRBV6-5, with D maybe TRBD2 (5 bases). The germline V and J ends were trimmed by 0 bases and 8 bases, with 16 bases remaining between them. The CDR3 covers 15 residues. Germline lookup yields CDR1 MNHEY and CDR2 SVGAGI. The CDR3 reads CASSYSRPGKRTQYF. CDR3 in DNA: TGTGCCAGCAGTTACTCGAGGCCCGGGAAGAGAACCCAGTACTTC.

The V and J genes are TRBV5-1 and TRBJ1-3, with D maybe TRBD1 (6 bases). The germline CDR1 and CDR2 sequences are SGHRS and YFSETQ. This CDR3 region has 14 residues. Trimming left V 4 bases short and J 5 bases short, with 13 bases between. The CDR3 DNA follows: TGCGCCAGCAGCGGGCAGGGGAAAAGAAACACCATATATTTT. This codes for CASSGQGKRNTIYF.

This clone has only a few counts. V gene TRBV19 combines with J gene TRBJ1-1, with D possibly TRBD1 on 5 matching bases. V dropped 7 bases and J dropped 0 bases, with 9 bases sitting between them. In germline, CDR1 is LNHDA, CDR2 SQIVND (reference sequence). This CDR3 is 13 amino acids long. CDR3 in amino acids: CASNGQLNTEAFF. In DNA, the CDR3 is TGTGCCAGTAATGGACAACTGAACACTGAAGCTTTCTTT.

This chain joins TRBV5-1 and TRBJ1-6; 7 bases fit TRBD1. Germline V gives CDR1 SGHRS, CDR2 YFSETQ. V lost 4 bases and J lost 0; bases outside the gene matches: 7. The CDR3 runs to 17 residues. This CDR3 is CASSRGQVSSYNSPLHF. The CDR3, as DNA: TGCGCCAGCAGCCGCGGACAGGTGAGCTCCTATAATTCACCCCTCCACTTT.

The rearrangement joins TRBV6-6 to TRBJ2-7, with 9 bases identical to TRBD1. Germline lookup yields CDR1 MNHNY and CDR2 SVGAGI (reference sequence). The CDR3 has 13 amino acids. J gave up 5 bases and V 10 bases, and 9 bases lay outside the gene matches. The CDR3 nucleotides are TGTGCCACCACCGGGACAGGGCACGACGAGCAGTACTTC. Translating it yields CATTGTGHDEQYF.

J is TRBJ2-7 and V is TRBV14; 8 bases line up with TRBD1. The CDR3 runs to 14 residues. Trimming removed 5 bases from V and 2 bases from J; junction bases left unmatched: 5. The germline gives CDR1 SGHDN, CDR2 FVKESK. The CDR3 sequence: CASSFGTGAYEQYF. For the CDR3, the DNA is TGTGCCAGCAGCTTCGGGACAGGAGCCTACGAGCAGTACTTC. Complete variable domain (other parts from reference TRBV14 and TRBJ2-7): EAGVTQFPSHSVIEKGQTVTLRCDPISGHDNLYWYRRVMGKEIKFLLHFVKESKQDESGMPNNRFLAERTGGTYSTLKVQPAELEDSGVYFCASSFGTGAYEQYFGPGTRLTVT.

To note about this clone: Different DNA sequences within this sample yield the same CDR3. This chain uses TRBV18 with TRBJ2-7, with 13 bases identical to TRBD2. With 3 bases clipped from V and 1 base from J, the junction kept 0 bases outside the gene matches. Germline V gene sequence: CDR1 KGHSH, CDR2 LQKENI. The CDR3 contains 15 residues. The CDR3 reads CASSPGLAGSYEQYF. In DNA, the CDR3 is TGTGCCAGCTCACCGGGACTAGCGGGATCCTACGAGCAGTACTTC.

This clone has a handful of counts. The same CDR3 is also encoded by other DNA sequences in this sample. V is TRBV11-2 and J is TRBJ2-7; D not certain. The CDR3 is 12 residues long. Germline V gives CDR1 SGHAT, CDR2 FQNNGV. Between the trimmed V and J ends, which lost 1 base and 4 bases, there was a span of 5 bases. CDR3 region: CASSLGVYEQYF. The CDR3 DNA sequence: TGTGCCAGCAGCTTAGGAGTATACGAGCAGTACTTC.

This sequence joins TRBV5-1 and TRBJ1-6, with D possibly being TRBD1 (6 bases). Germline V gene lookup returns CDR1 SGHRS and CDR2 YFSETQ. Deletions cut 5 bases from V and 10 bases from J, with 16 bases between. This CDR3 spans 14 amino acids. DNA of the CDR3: TGCGCCAGCAGTCTGATACAGGGAGAATCACCCCTCCACTTT. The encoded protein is CASSLIQGESPLHF.

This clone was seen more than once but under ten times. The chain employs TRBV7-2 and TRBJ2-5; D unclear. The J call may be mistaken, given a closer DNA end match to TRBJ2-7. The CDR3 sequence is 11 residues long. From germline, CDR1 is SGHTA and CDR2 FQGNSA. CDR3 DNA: TGTGCCAGCAGCTTAACGGTCGAGCAGTACTTC. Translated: CASSLTVEQYF.

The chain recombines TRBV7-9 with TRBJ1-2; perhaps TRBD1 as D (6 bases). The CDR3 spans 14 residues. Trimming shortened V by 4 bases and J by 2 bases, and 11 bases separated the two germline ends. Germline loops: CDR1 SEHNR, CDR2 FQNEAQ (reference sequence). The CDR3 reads CASSSSGQNYGYTF. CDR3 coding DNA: TGTGCCAGCAGCTCCTCTGGACAGAACTATGGCTACACCTTC.

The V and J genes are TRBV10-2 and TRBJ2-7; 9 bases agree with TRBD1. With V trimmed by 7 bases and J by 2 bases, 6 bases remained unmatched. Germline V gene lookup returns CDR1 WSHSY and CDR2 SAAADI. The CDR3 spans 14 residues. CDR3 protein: CASNARDRAYEQYF. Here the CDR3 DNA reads TGCGCCAGCAACGCCCGGGACAGGGCCTACGAGCAGTACTTC.

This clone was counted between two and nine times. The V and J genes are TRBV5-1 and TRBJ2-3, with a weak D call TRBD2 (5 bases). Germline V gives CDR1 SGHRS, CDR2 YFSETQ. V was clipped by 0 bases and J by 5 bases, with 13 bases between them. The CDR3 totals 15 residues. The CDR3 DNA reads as TGCGCCAGCAGCTTGGACGGGATTGTCGGAGATACGCAGTATTTT. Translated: CASSLDGIVGDTQYF.

CDR3 nucleotides: TGCGCCAGCAGCTTGGGACAGGGGGTTACTGGGGGCCACACCTTC. It is translated as CASSLGQGVTGGHTF. This chain uses TRBV5-1 with TRBJ1-2, with 9 bases lining up with TRBD1. CDR1 SGHRS and CDR2 YFSETQ come from the germline V gene. The V segment lost 0 bases and the J segment 12 bases; nucleotides outside the gene matches: 12. The CDR3 is made up of 15 amino acids. Filled out from reference TRBV5-1 and TRBJ1-2, the complete variable domain reads KAGVTQTPRYLIKTRGQQVTLSCSPISGHRSVSWYQQTPGQGLQFLFEYFSETQRNKGNFPGRFSGRQFSNSRSEMNVSTLELGDSALYLCASSLGQGVTGGHTFGSGTRLTVV.

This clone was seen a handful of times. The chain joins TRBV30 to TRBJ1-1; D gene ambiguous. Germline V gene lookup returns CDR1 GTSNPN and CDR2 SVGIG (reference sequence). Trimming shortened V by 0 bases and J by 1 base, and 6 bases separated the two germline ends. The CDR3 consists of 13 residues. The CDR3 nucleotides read TGTGCCTGGAGTGTCATCCAGAACACTGAAGCTTTCTTT. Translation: CAWSVIQNTEAFF.

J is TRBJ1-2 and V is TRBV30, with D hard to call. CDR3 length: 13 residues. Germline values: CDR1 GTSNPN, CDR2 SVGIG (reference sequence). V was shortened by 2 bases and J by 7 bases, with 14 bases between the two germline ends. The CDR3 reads CAWSLGVWAGYTF. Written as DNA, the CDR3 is TGTGCCTGGAGTCTCGGCGTTTGGGCTGGCTACACCTTC.

The CDR3 loop is CASSVSTGVFYEQYF. The DNA for the CDR3 is TGCGCCAGCAGCGTGTCGACAGGGGTTTTCTACGAGCAGTACTTC. The genes are TRBV5-1 and TRBJ2-7; 8 bases fit TRBD1. V dropped 4 bases and J dropped 3; count of bases not matched to a gene: 9. The CDR3 extends over 15 amino acids. Germline values: CDR1 SGHRS, CDR2 YFSETQ.

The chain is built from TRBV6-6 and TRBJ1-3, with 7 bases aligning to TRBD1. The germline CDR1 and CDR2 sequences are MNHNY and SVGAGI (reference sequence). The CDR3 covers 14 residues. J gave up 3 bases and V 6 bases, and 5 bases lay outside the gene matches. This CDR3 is CASRRGQGGNTIYF. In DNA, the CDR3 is TGTGCCAGCAGAAGGGGGCAGGGTGGAAACACCATATATTTT.

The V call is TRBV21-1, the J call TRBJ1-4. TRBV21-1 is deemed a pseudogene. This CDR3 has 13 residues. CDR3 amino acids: CANRRREVYQLFF. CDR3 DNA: TGTGCCAACCGAAGAAGGGAGGTTTATCAACTGTTTTTT.

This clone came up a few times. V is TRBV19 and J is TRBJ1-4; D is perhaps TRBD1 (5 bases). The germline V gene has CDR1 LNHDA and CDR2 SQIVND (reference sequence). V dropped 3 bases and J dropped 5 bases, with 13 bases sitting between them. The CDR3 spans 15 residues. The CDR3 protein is CASSIVGLANEKLFF. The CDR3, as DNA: TGTGCCAGTAGTATTGTGGGACTGGCAAATGAAAAACTGTTTTTT.

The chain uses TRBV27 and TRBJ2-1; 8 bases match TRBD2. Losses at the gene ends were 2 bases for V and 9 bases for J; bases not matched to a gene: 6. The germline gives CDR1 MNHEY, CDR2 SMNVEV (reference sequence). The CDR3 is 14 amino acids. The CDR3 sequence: CASSLRGGNSEQFF. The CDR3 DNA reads TGTGCCAGCAGTTTACGGGGGGGCAATAGTGAGCAGTTCTTC.

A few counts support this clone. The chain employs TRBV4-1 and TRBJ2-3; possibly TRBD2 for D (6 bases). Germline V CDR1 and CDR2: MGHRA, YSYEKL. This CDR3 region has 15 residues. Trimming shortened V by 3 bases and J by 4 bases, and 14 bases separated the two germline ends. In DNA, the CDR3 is TGCGCCAGCAGCCACACGGGGGTTCAATCAGATACGCAGTATTTT. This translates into CASSHTGVQSDTQYF.

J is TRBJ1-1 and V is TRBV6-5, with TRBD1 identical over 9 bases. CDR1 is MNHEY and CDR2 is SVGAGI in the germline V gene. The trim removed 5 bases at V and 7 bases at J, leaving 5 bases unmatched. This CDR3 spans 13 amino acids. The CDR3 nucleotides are TGTGCCAGCAGTCCGGGGGGACAGGGTGAAGCTTTCTTT. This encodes CASSPGGQGEAFF.

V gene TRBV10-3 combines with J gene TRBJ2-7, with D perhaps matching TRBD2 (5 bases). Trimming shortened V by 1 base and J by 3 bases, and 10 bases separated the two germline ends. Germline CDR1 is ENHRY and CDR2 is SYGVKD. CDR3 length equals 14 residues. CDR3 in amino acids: CAISEFTAGYEQYF. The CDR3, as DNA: TGTGCCATCAGTGAGTTCACGGCGGGCTACGAGCAGTACTTC.

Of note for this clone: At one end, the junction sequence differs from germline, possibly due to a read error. The DNA for the CDR3 is TGTGCCAGCTCCCCACTAGCGGGGGGACCATACGAGCAGTACTTC. It is translated as CASSPLAGGPYEQYF. The V and J genes are TRBV18 and TRBJ2-7; 12 nucleotides agree with TRBD2. The CDR3 runs to 15 residues. Germline V gives CDR1 KGHSH, CDR2 LQKENI.